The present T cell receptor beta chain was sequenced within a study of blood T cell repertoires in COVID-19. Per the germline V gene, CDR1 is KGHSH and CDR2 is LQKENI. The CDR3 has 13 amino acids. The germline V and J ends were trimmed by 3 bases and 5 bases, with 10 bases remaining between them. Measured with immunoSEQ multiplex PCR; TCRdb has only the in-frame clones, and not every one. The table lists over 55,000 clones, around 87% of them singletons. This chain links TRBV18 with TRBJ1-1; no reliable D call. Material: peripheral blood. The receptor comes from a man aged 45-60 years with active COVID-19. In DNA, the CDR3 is TGTGCCAGCTCACCTACAGTAACGACTGAAGCTTTCTTT. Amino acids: CASSPTVTTEAFF.